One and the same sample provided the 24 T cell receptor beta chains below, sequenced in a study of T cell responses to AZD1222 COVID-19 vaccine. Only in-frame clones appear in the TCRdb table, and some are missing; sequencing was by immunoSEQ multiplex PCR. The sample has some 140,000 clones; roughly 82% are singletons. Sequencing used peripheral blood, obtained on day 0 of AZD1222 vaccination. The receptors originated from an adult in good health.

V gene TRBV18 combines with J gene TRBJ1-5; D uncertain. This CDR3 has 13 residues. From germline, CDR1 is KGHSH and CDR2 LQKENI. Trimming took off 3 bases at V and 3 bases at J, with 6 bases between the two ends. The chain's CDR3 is CASSPANNQPQHF. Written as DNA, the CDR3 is TGTGCCAGCTCACCGGCCAACAATCAGCCCCAGCATTTT.

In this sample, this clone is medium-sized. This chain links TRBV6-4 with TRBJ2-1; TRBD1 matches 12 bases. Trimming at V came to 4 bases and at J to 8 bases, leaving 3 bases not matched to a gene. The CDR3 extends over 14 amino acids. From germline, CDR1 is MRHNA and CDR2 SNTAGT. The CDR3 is CASSAGTGGDEQFF. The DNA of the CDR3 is TGTGCCAGCAGTGCCGGGACAGGGGGCGATGAGCAGTTCTTC.

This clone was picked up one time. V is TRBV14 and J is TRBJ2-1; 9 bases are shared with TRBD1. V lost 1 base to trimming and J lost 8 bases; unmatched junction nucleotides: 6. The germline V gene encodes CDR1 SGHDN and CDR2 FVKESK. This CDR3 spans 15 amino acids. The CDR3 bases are TGTGCCAGCAGCCAAGGCAACAGGGGGCGAGATGAGCAGTTCTTC. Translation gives CASSQGNRGRDEQFF. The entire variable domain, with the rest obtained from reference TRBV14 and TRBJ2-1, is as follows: EAGVTQFPSHSVIEKGQTVTLRCDPISGHDNLYWYRRVMGKEIKFLLHFVKESKQDESGMPNNRFLAERTGGTYSTLKVQPAELEDSGVYFCASSQGNRGRDEQFFGPGTRLTVL.

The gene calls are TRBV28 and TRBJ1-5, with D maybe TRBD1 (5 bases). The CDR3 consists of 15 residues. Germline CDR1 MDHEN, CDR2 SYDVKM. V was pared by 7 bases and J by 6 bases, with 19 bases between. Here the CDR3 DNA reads TGTGCCAGCAATGGGAGGGGAACCGTGGCTCAGCCCCAGCATTTT. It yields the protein CASNGRGTVAQPQHF.

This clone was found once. The CDR3 loop is CASLRFGGEDNEQFF. CDR3 DNA: TGTGCCAGCCTAAGGTTCGGGGGGGAGGACAATGAGCAGTTCTTC. The chain has TRBV27 and TRBJ2-1, with 8 bases aligning to TRBD2. After removal of 8 bases from V and 5 bases from J, the junction contained 11 bases not matched to a gene. The CDR3 has 15 residues. Germline CDR1 MNHEY, CDR2 SMNVEV (reference sequence).

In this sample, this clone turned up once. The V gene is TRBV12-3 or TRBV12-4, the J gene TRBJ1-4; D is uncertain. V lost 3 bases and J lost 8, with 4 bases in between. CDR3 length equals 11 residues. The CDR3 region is CASSLTEKLFF. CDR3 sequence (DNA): TGTGCCAGCAGTTTGACGGAAAAACTGTTTTTT.

Here the CDR3 DNA reads TGTGCCAGCTCACCCCCCGGAACAGGGCTCAACGAGCAGTACTTC. Amino acids: CASSPPGTGLNEQYF. The chain is built from TRBV18 and TRBJ2-7, with D perhaps TRBD1 (6 bases). Trimming took off 3 bases at V and 5 bases at J, with 17 bases between the two ends. CDR3 size: 15 residues. Germline CDR1 KGHSH, CDR2 LQKENI.

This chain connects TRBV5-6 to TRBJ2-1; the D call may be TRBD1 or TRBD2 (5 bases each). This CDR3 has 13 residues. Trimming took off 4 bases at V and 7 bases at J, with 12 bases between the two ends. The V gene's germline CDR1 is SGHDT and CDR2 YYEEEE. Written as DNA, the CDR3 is TGTGCCAGCAGCGAGGGGCCGGGGAATGAGCAGTTCTTC. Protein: CASSEGPGNEQFF.

CDR3 region: CASCPYGQGSSYEQYF. Here the CDR3 DNA reads TGCGCCAGCTGCCCTTACGGACAGGGGAGCTCCTACGAGCAGTACTTC. The rearrangement links TRBV5-1 to TRBJ2-7; 9 positions agree with TRBD1. Germline V lookup: CDR1 SGHRS, CDR2 YFSETQ. V trimming: 7 bases; J trimming: 0 bases; junction bases outside the gene matches: 11. The CDR3 length is 16 residues.

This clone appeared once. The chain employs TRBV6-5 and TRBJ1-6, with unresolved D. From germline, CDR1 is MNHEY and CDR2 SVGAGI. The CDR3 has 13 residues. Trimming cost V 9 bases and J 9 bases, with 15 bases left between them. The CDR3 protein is CASGIFSSSPLHF. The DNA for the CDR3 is TGTGCCAGTGGGATCTTTTCGAGTTCACCCCTCCACTTT.

In nucleotides, the CDR3 is TGTGCCACCAGTGAGACTAGCGGCGGCAATGAGCAGTTCTTC. This sequence encodes CATSETSGGNEQFF. The chain links TRBV24-1 to TRBJ2-1; 9 positions match TRBD2. Losses at the gene ends were 4 bases for V and 6 bases for J; bases not matched to a gene: 3. Per germline, CDR1 KGHDR and CDR2 SFDVKD. The CDR3 covers 14 residues.

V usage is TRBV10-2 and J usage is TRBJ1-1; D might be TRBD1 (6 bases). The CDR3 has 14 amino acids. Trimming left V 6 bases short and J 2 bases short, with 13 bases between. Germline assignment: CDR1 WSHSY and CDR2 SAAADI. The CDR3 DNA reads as TGCGCCAGCAGCCAACAGGGCCCCAACACTGAAGCTTTCTTT. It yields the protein CASSQQGPNTEAFF.

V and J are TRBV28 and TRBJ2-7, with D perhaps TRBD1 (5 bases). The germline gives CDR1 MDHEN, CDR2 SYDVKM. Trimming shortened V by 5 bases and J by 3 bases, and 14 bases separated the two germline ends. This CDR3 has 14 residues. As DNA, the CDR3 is TGTGCCAGCAGTCAGGGTGGTTCGGTCTACGAGCAGTACTTC. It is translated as CASSQGGSVYEQYF.

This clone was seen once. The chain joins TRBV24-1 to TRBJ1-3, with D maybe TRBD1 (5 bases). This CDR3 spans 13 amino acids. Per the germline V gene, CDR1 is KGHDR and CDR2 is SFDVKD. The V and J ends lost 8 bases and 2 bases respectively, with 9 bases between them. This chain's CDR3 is CATTDKTGNTIYF. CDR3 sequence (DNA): TGTGCCACCACGGACAAGACTGGAAACACCATATATTTT.

CDR3 sequence reads: CASSLKQGANEKLFF. CDR3 bases: TGCGCCAGCAGCTTGAAACAGGGGGCTAATGAAAAACTGTTTTTT. V is TRBV5-1 and J is TRBJ1-4; 8 bases match TRBD1. CDR1 is SGHRS and CDR2 is YFSETQ in the germline V gene. The CDR3 covers 15 residues. V gave up 1 base and J gave up 3 bases; unmatched junction bases: 2.

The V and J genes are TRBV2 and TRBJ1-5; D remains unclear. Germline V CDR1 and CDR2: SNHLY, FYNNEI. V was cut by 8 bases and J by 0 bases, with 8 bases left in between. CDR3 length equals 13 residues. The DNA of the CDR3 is TGTGCCAGCGACCGGGGTAGCAATCAGCCCCAGCATTTT. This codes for CASDRGSNQPQHF.

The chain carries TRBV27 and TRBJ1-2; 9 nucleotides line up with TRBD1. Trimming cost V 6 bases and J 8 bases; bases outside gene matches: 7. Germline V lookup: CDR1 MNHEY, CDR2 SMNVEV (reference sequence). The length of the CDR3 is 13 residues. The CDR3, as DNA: TGTGCCAGCAGCTACAGGGGGCTCGGGGGCTACACCTTC. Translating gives CASSYRGLGGYTF.

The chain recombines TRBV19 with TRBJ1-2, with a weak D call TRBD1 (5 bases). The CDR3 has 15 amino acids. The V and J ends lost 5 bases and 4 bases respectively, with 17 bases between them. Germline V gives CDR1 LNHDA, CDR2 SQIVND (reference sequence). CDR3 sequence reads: CASSSSGAASYGYTF. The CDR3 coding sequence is TGTGCCAGTAGTTCAAGCGGGGCCGCTAGCTATGGCTACACCTTC.

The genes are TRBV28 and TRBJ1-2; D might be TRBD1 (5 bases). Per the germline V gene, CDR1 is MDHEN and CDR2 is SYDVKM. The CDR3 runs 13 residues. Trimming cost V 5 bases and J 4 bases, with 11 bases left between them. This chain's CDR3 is CASSGAGFYGYTF. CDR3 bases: TGTGCCAGCAGTGGGGCAGGCTTCTATGGCTACACCTTC.

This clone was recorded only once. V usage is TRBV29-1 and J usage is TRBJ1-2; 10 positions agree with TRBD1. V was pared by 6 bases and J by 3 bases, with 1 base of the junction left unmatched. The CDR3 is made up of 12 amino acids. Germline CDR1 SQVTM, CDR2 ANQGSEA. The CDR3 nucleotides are TGCAGCGTCGGACAGGGGGACTATGGCTACACCTTC. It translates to CSVGQGDYGYTF.

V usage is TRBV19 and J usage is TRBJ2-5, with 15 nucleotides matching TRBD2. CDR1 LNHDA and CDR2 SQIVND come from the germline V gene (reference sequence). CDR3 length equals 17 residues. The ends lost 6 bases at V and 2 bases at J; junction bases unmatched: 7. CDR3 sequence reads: CASSLPGLAGGQETQYF. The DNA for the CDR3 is TGTGCCAGTAGCCTCCCCGGACTAGCGGGGGGGCAAGAGACCCAGTACTTC.

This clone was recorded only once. This CDR3 is CASKLDVYGYTF. CDR3 DNA sequence: TGTGCCAGCAAGCTAGACGTTTATGGCTACACCTTC. This sequence joins TRBV5-6 and TRBJ1-2; D uncertain. This CDR3 spans 12 amino acids. CDR1 is SGHDT, CDR2 YYEEEE, per germline. The ends were cut back, 6 bases at V and 5 bases at J, with 11 bases in the middle.

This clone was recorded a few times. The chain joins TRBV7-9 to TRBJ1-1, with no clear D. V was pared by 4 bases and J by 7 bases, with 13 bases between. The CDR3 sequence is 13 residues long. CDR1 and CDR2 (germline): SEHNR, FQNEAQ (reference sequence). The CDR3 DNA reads TGTGCCAGCAGCTCTAGTCGAACTTATGAAGCTTTCTTT. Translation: CASSSSRTYEAFF.

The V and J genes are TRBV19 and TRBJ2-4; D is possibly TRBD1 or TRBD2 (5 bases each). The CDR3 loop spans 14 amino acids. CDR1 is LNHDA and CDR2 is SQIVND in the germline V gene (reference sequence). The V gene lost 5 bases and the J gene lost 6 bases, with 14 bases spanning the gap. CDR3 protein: CASSYRGAGNIQYF. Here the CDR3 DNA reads TGTGCCAGTAGTTACCGAGGGGCCGGAAACATTCAGTACTTC.